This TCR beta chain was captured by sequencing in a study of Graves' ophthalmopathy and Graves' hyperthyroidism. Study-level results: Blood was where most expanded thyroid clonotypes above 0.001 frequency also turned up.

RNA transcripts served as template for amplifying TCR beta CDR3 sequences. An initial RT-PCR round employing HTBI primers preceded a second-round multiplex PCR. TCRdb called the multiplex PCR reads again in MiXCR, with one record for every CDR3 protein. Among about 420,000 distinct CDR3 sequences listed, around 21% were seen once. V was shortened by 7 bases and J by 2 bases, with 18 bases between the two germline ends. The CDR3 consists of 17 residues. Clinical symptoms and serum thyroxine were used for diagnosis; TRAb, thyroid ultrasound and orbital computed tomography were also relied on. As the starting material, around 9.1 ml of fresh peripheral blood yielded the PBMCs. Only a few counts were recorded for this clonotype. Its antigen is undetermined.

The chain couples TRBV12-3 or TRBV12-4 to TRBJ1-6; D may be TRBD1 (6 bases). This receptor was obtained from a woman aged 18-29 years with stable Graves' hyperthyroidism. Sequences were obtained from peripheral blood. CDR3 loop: CASIYPGEEAYNSPLHF. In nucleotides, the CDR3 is TGTGCCAGCATCTACCCAGGGGAAGAAGCCTATAATTCACCCCTCCACTTT.